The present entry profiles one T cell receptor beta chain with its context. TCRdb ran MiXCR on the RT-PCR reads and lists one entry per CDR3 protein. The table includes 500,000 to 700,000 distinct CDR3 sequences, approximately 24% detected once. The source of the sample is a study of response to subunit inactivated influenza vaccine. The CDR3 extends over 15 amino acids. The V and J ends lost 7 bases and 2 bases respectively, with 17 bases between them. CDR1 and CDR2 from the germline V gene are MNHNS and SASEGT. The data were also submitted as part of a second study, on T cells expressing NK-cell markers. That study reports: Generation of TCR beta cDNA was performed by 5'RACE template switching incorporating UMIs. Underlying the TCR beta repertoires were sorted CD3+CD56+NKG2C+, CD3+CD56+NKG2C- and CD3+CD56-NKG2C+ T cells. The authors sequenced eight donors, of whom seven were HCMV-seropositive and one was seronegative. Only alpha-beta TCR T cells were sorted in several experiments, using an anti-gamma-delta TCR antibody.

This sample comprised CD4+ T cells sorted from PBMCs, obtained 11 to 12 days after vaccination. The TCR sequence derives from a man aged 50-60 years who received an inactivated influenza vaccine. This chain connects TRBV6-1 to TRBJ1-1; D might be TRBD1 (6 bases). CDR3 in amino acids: CASKQGPAGNTEAFF. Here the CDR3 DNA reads TGTGCCAGCAAACAGGGTCCCGCTGGTAACACTGAAGCTTTCTTT.